The present TCR beta chain was sequenced within a study of T cell responses to AZD1222 COVID-19 vaccine. Comment on this clone: Its target is unknown.

Assay used: immunoSEQ multiplex PCR; TCRdb lists only in-frame clones, some missing. Of fewer than 50,000 clones detected, about 90% appear once; the ten largest clones hold over 35%. Germline V lookup: CDR1 LGHNA, CDR2 YNFKEQ. V gave up 1 base and J gave up 2 bases; unmatched junction bases: 0. The CDR3 spans 17 residues. Points from the study as a whole: Clonal diversity may have been underestimated, and the donors were mostly white British, with more females than males. Vaccine-related CD4 TCRs covered spike, predominating at 160-218 and 743-854.

This TCR was recovered from an adult who received the AZD1222 COVID-19 vaccine. V gene TRBV4-2 combines with J gene TRBJ2-1, with TRBD2 matching 15 bases. The specimen comprised peripheral blood, sampled 28 days after the second AZD1222 dose. CDR3 nucleotide sequence: TGTGCCAGCAGCCAAGGGACTAGCGGGGGGGCCTACAATGAGCAGTTCTTC. The encoded protein is CASSQGTSGGAYNEQFF.